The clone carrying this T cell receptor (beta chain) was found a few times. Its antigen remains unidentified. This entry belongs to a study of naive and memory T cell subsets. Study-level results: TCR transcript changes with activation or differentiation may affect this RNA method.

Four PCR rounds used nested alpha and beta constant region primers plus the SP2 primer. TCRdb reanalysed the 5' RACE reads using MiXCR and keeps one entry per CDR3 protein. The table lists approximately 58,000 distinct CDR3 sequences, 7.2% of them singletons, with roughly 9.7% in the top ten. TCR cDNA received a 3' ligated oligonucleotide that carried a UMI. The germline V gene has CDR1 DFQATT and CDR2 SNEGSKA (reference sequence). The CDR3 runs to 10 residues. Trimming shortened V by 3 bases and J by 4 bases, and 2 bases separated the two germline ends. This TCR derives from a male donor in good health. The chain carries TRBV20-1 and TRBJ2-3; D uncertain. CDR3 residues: CSASPDTQYF. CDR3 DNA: TGCAGTGCTAGCCCAGATACGCAGTATTTT.